Listed below are T cell receptor beta chains from one sample, sequenced in a study of blood T cell repertoires in COVID-19. The repertoire was sequenced with immunoSEQ multiplex PCR; TCRdb's copy has only in-frame clones and lacks some. The sample yields 150,000 to 180,000 clones, over 60% seen once. Sequencing used peripheral blood. These receptors all stem from a woman older than 75 with acute or convalescent COVID-19. Each CDR3 is given with its conserved first and last residue. A D gene is named only where the DNA matches it firmly. Clone sizes are given selectively: once, few, many, or a class where the clone is expanded.

size	D	V	J	DNA	CDR3
-	-	TRBV11-2	TRBJ2-2	TGTGCCAGCAGCTTAGAAGGGGGCGGGGAGCTGTTTTTT	CASSLEGGGELFF
-	TRBD1	TRBV7-8	TRBJ1-4	TGTGCCAGCAGCTTACAGGGGGCGCGGGGTGAAAAACTGTTTTTT	CASSLQGARGEKLFF
-	TRBD1	TRBV6-5	TRBJ2-7	TGTGCCAGCAGGCCGCCGACAGGGGGCCCCTACGAGCAGTACTTC	CASRPPTGGPYEQYF
-	-	TRBV18	TRBJ1-2	TGTGCCAGCTCACCCTCTTTAGAGACACAAGACTATGGCTACACCTTC	CASSPSLETQDYGYTF
-	-	TRBV6-1	TRBJ1-5	TGTGCCAGCAGTGAGAGTAGTGAGAGGAGTAATCAGCCCCAGCATTTT	CASSESSERSNQPQHF
many	TRBD1	TRBV25-1	TRBJ1-3	TGTGCCGCTACCAGGGGGTCGGTGGGAAACACCATATATTTT	CAATRGSVGNTIYF
once	-	TRBV11-2	TRBJ2-7	TGTGCCAGCAGCTTAGGCAGAGCTGGGCACGAGCAGTACTTC	CASSLGRAGHEQYF
few	-	TRBV29-1	TRBJ1-4	TGCAGCGTTGAAGACCGCCGGTCCCGAAAACTGTTTTTT	CSVEDRRSRKLFF
-	-	TRBV6-6	TRBJ1-1	TGTGCCAGCAGATTAAACACTGAAGCTTTCTTT	CASRLNTEAFF
-	-	TRBV14	TRBJ1-1	TGTGCCAGCAGCCAAGCCGGGGGGAGGGCTTTCTTT	CASSQAGGRAFF
few	-	TRBV20-1	TRBJ2-7	TGCAGTGCTAGAGACACCTACGAGCAGTACTTC	CSARDTYEQYF
-	-	TRBV4-2	TRBJ1-3	TGTGCCAGCAGCCAAGTGAACAGGGCTTCTGGAAACACCATATATTTT	CASSQVNRASGNTIYF
-	-	TRBV5-1	TRBJ2-7	TGCGCCAGCAGCTTGGGAGGAAGGAGCGAGCAGTACTTC	CASSLGGRSEQYF
-	TRBD1	TRBV3-1/TRBV3-2	TRBJ1-5	TGTGCCAGCAGCCAGCAGGGGGCTCAGCCCCAGCATTTT	CASSQQGAQPQHF
-	-	TRBV5-1	TRBJ1-2	TGCGCCAGCACCCGTTCCCATCCGGGAGGCAATAACTATGGCTACACCTTC	CASTRSHPGGNNYGYTF
-	-	TRBV5-6	TRBJ1-1	TGTGCCAGCAGCAGATCGGACACTGAAGCTTTCTTT	CASSRSDTEAFF
-	-	TRBV11-2	TRBJ1-1	TGTGCCAGCAGCCCCATCGGTGGGAACACTGAAGCTTTCTTT	CASSPIGGNTEAFF
-	-	TRBV7-2	TRBJ2-5	TGTGCCAGCAGCTTAAGGGGGGCGGGGGCTCAAGAGACCCAGTACTTC	CASSLRGAGAQETQYF
-	-	TRBV7-8	TRBJ1-4	TGTGCCAGCAGCTTAATTCGGCGGGGTGCGACTAATGAAAAACTGTTTTTT	CASSLIRRGATNEKLFF
-	TRBD1	TRBV30	TRBJ2-7	TGTGCCTGGAACCGGGGGACAGGAGTCGAGGAGCAGTACTTC	CAWNRGTGVEEQYF
-	-	TRBV7-3	TRBJ2-3	TGTGCCAGCAGCTTAACCGGGTCCACAGATACGCAGTATTTT	CASSLTGSTDTQYF
-	-	TRBV2	TRBJ1-6	TGTGCCACCACGACAGGACAGAATAATTCACCCCTCCACTTT	CATTTGQNNSPLHF
few	-	TRBV10-3	TRBJ1-1	TGTGCCATCAGTGGGGCAGAGAAAAATGAAGCTTTCTTT	CAISGAEKNEAFF
-	TRBD1	TRBV10-3	TRBJ2-7	TGTGCCATCAGTGTCGGGACAGGGTCAGGTACTTTCTACGAGCAGTACTTC	CAISVGTGSGTFYEQYF
-	-	TRBV6-2/TRBV6-3	TRBJ2-1	TGTGCCAGCAGTTACTCTGCTATCTACAATGAGCAGTTCTTC	CASSYSAIYNEQFF
many	-	TRBV7-2	TRBJ1-2	TGTGCCAGCAGCTTAATACAGAACTATGGCTACACCTTC	CASSLIQNYGYTF
-	TRBD1	TRBV2	TRBJ2-7	TGTGCCAGCAGAAGACAGGGGAGCTCCTACGAGCAGTACTTC	CASRRQGSSYEQYF
-	-	TRBV6-5	TRBJ1-3	TGTGCCAGCGGGAGCTCTGGAAACACCATATATTTT	CASGSSGNTIYF
-	-	TRBV19	TRBJ1-5	TGTGCCAGTAGTGACAGAAATCCCTATAGCAATCAGCCCCAGCATTTT	CASSDRNPYSNQPQHF
-	-	TRBV7-8	TRBJ2-1	TGTGCCAGCAGCTTAGGGGGTGGAACTCGCGGGCAACTGAGGAGTGAGCAGTTCTTC	CASSLGGGTRGQLRSEQFF
-	TRBD1	TRBV7-2	TRBJ2-7	TGTGCCAGCAGCCTTGGACAGGGGGAGACCTACGAGCAGTACTTC	CASSLGQGETYEQYF
-	-	TRBV3-1/TRBV3-2	TRBJ1-4	TGTGCCAGCAGCCAGAACAGGGCCCGACGGGAAAAACTGTTTTTT	CASSQNRARREKLFF
-	-	TRBV5-1	TRBJ2-3	TGCGCCAGCAGACATTCGGACATCGGGACGCAGTATTTT	CASRHSDIGTQYF
-	TRBD1	TRBV7-8	TRBJ1-4	TGTGCCAGCAGCCGAACAGGGGGTATAGGTGAAAAACTGTTTTTT	CASSRTGGIGEKLFF
-	-	TRBV10-3	TRBJ1-4	TGTGCCATCAGTGCCCAAACGGAGGGGGGGGAAAAACTGTTTTTT	CAISAQTEGGEKLFF
-	TRBD2	TRBV7-6	TRBJ2-1	TGTGCCAGCGGGGTAGCGGGGGTGCAGTTCTTC	CASGVAGVQFF
-	-	TRBV2	TRBJ2-2	TGTGCCAGCAGCGACTGGGTGTCCGGGGAGCTGTTTTTT	CASSDWVSGELFF
-	-	TRBV6-1	TRBJ2-7	TGTGCCAGCAGTGAAGTATCACTCGGCTCCTACGAGCAGTACTTC	CASSEVSLGSYEQYF
few	-	TRBV4-1	TRBJ2-5	TGCGCCAGCAGCCAAGACTGGCCCCCCAGGGAGACCCAGTACTTC	CASSQDWPPRETQYF
-	TRBD2	TRBV20-1	TRBJ2-1	TGCAGTGCTAGTAACTCCGGGACTAGCGGGAGATCTGAGCAGTTCTTC	CSASNSGTSGRSEQFF
-	TRBD1	TRBV11-1	TRBJ1-2	TGTGCCAGCAGCTCCAACCGACAGGGAGCCTTC	CASSSNRQGAF
-	-	TRBV7-9	TRBJ1-1	TGTGCCAGCAGCTTAGCCCCCCAGAACACTGAAGCTTTCTTT	CASSLAPQNTEAFF
once	-	TRBV29-1	TRBJ2-1	TGCAGCTCTAAGGACAATGTCAATGAGCAGTTCTTC	CSSKDNVNEQFF
-	-	TRBV2	TRBJ2-7	TGTGCCAGCAAAGAGACAGCTGGGGACGAGCAGTACTTC	CASKETAGDEQYF
-	-	TRBV4-3	TRBJ2-2	TGCGCCAGCAGTCGTACAGGAAACACCGGGGAGCTGTTTTTT	CASSRTGNTGELFF
-	-	TRBV3-1/TRBV3-2	TRBJ2-5	TGTGCCAGCAGCTTCAAAATGGAGACCCAGTACTTC	CASSFKMETQYF
-	TRBD1	TRBV5-1	TRBJ2-7	TGCGCCAGCAGCTTGGGGGGGACAGGGAGTACCTACGAGCAGTACTTC	CASSLGGTGSTYEQYF
-	-	TRBV19	TRBJ2-5	TGTGCCAGTAGTATAGGTCTAATCCAAGAGACCCAGTACTTC	CASSIGLIQETQYF
once	TRBD1	TRBV7-2	TRBJ1-5	TGTGCCAGCAGCTTAGTGGGGACAGGGACCAATCAGCCCCAGCATTTT	CASSLVGTGTNQPQHF
-	-	TRBV10-3	TRBJ2-7	TGTGCCATCAGTACGGGCTACGAGCAGTACTTC	CAISTGYEQYF